A single sample is the source of the 10 T cell receptor beta chains below, sequenced in a study of T cell repertoires in cytomegalovirus infection. Each CDR3 protein is one row after TCRdb ran MiXCR on the reads. This sample has about 360,000 distinct CDR3 sequences, with about a sixth found just once. What was sequenced was PBMCs. The source of these receptors is a human donor in good health (CMV status not recorded). Some clones in this sample may be carry-over from other donors' samples.

This clonotype turned up a few times. V gene TRBV20-1 combines with J gene TRBJ1-5; TRBD1 is a possible D gene (5 bases). V shed 4 bases and J shed 0 bases, with 22 bases lying between them. The CDR3 is 18 amino acids. Per the germline V gene, CDR1 is DFQATT and CDR2 is SNEGSKA (reference sequence). The CDR3 reads CSAKFDWGAGDSNQPQHF. As DNA, the CDR3 is TGCAGTGCTAAATTTGATTGGGGCGCGGGTGATAGCAATCAGCCCCAGCATTTT.

The J gene is TRBJ2-2, the V gene TRBV4-3; tentative D call: TRBD2 (5 bases). CDR3 length equals 16 residues. The germline V gene has CDR1 LGHNA and CDR2 YSLEER. V was trimmed by 4 bases and J by 2 bases, leaving 14 bases between them. DNA for the CDR3: TGCGCCAGCAGCCTAGGACTCCGGGAAAACACCGGGGAGCTGTTTTTT. Translated, it gives CASSLGLRENTGELFF.

The chain is built from TRBV28 and TRBJ1-2; the match to TRBD1 covers 7 bases. With V trimmed by 8 bases and J by 4 bases, 16 bases remained unmatched. Germline V gives CDR1 MDHEN, CDR2 SYDVKM. This CDR3 region has 16 residues. The CDR3 is CASASPAGQPTYGYTF. The CDR3 nucleotides read TGTGCCAGCGCATCCCCCGCGGGACAGCCTACCTATGGCTACACCTTC.

In this sample, this clonotype turned up a few times. The chain couples TRBV29-1 to TRBJ2-1, with 10 bases lining up with TRBD1. J was trimmed by 7 bases and V by 7 bases; bases with no gene match: 10. Germline lookup yields CDR1 SQVTM and CDR2 ANQGSEA. The CDR3 loop spans 14 amino acids. CDR3 residues: CSAEEDRGSNEQFF. CDR3 nucleotide sequence: TGCAGCGCCGAGGAGGACAGGGGGAGTAATGAGCAGTTCTTC.

This clonotype was seen only a few times. The rearrangement joins TRBV23-1 to TRBJ1-5, with a weak D call TRBD1 (5 bases). TRBV23-1 is labeled an ORF, and its function is uncertain. V dropped 5 bases and J dropped 4 bases, with 15 bases sitting between them. The CDR3 contains 15 residues. CDR3 sequence reads: CASSRKDSANQPQHF. CDR3 DNA: TGCGCCAGCAGTAGAAAAGACAGCGCTAATCAGCCCCAGCATTTT.

The gene calls are TRBV12-3 or TRBV12-4 and TRBJ2-1; D may be TRBD1 or TRBD2 (5 bases each). Trimming removed 7 bases at V and 0 bases at J, with 13 bases between. There are 15 residues in the CDR3. DNA of the CDR3: TGTGCCAGCACCCCGGGGCCAAGCTCCTACAATGAGCAGTTCTTC. Translating it yields CASTPGPSSYNEQFF.

This clonotype was recorded once. This chain joins TRBV10-3 and TRBJ2-7, with 11 bases fitting TRBD1. The CDR3 runs 13 residues. Germline-derived CDR1 and CDR2 are ENHRY and SYGVKD. With V trimmed by 7 bases and J by 3 bases, 2 bases remained unmatched. The CDR3 DNA is TGTGCCATCACGGGACAGGGGGGCTACGAGCAGTACTTC. It translates to CAITGQGGYEQYF.

This clonotype was found a few times. The rearrangement links TRBV18 to TRBJ1-1; 7 bases fit TRBD1. This CDR3 comprises 13 residues. In germline, CDR1 is KGHSH, CDR2 LQKENI. Trimming removed 4 bases from V and 5 bases from J; junction bases left unmatched: 4. In nucleotides, the CDR3 is TGTGCCAGCTCACGAGAGACAGGGACTGAAGCTTTCTTT. This gives the protein CASSRETGTEAFF.

The chain joins TRBV5-4 to TRBJ1-3; the match to TRBD1 covers 8 bases. The CDR3 loop spans 15 amino acids. V lost 4 bases, J lost 2 bases, and 5 bases stayed unmatched. Germline V gene lookup returns CDR1 SGHNT and CDR2 YYREEE (reference sequence). CDR3 protein: CASSPTGGPGNTIYF. As DNA, the CDR3 is TGTGCCAGCAGCCCCACAGGGGGTCCTGGAAACACCATATATTTT. Looking up the rest from reference TRBV5-4 and TRBJ1-3 gives the full variable domain: ETGVTQSPTHLIKTRGQQVTLRCSSQSGHNTVSWYQQALGQGPQFIFQYYREEENGRGNFPPRFSGLQFPNYSSELNVNALELDDSALYLCASSPTGGPGNTIYFGEGSWLTVV.

This clonotype has a handful of counts. This chain joins TRBV12-3 or TRBV12-4 and TRBJ1-1; 7 nucleotides align to TRBD1. V lost 6 bases and J lost 1; bases outside the gene matches: 5. The CDR3 spans 14 residues. The CDR3 loop is CASSERTGNTEAFF. The CDR3 nucleotides are TGTGCCAGCAGCGAGAGGACAGGGAACACTGAAGCTTTCTTT.